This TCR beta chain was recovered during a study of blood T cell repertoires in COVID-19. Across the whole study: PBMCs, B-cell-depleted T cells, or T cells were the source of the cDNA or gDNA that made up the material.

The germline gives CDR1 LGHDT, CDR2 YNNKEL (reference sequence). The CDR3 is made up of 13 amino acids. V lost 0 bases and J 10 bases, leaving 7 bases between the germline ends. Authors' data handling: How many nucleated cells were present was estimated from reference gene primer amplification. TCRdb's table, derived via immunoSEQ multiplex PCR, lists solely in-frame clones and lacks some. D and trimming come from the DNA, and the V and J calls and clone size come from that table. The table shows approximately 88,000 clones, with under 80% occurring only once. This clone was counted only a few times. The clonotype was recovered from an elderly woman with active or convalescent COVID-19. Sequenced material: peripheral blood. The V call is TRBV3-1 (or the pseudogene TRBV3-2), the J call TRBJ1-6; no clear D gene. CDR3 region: CASSQDGGSPLHF. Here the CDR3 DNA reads TGTGCCAGCAGCCAAGATGGCGGATCACCCCTCCACTTT.